This TCR beta chain was found in a study of siplizumab effects on memory and regulatory T cells. Study-wide results and limits: A minor fraction of alloreactive clones, and no more, mapped to unstimulated subsets. The authors could not assign a naive or memory phenotype to roughly 80-95% of proliferating CD4+ or CD8+ clones. Suppressive activity of Tregs proliferating in siplizumab cultures remained unconfirmed. The study found naive T cells seemingly more diverse than memory cells and seemingly major alloresponse contributors.

Measured with immunoSEQ multiplex PCR; TCRdb has only the in-frame clones, and not every one. The sample shows about 100,000 clones, about 92% of them seen only once. Trimming took off 10 bases at V and 6 bases at J, with 15 bases between the two ends. Per the germline V gene, CDR1 is SNHLY and CDR2 is FYNNEI. The CDR3 loop spans 13 amino acids. Details on this clone: Its antigen is not identified.

The chain has TRBV2 and TRBJ1-4, with a weak D call TRBD1 (5 bases). Input material: Tregs sorted from blood. This sequence was found in a human donor in good health. The CDR3 loop reads CAIHKGFDEKLFF. As DNA, the CDR3 is TGTGCCATTCACAAGGGGTTCGATGAAAAACTGTTTTTT.